Listed below are T cell receptor beta chains from one sample, sequenced in a study of cytomegalovirus exposure and HLA in healthy donors. TCRdb keeps only in-frame clones here, not all; method: immunoSEQ multiplex PCR. Of over 100,000 clones in the sample, 80% to 85% were seen once. Source material: PBMCs. The source of these receptors is a man aged 30 to 39 in good health and CMV-seropositive. CDR3s include the opening cysteine and the closing phenylalanine or tryptophan. D genes are given only for firm matches. Not all rows give a size; the values are once, few, many and, for expanded clones, a class.

cdr3_nt | cdr3_aa | clone_size | j_call | d_call | v_call
TGTGCCAGCAGTTACTCACTCGGGGGGCAGCCCCAGCATTTT | CASSYSLGGQPQHF | NA | TRBJ1-5 | NA | TRBV6-5
TGTGCCACCGCGGACAGGGCTAACACCGGGGAGCTGTTTTTT | CATADRANTGELFF | once | TRBJ2-2 | TRBD1 | TRBV19
TGTGCCAGCAGAGGACAGTTAACTGGTGAGCAGTTCTTC | CASRGQLTGEQFF | NA | TRBJ2-1 | NA | TRBV11-2
TGTGCCAGCAGCGAACAGGGGCGGGCCGGGGAACTGTTTTTT | CASSEQGRAGELFF | NA | TRBJ2-2 | TRBD1 | TRBV2
TGCGCCAGCAGCTTTCAAGCCGCCATGAACACTGAAGCTTTCTTT | CASSFQAAMNTEAFF | few | TRBJ1-1 | NA | TRBV5-1
TGTGCCAGCAGCCGTGGGGGGGACATGAACACTGAAGCTTTCTTT | CASSRGGDMNTEAFF | NA | TRBJ1-1 | NA | TRBV5-4
TGTGCTAGTGCCCCCGGGCAGGGGGTTTCTTTTAATGAGCAGTTCTTC | CASAPGQGVSFNEQFF | NA | TRBJ2-1 | TRBD1 | TRBV12-5
TGTGCCAGCAGTGCCCCCACCGGGACAGTCTCTGGCTACACCTTC | CASSAPTGTVSGYTF | NA | TRBJ1-2 | TRBD1 | TRBV25-1
TGTGCCAGCAGCGTAGCTATCAGGGGGGAGCTGTTTTTT | CASSVAIRGELFF | NA | TRBJ2-2 | NA | TRBV9
TGTGCCAGCAGCGTAGACACGAACACTGAAGCTTTCTTT | CASSVDTNTEAFF | NA | TRBJ1-1 | NA | TRBV9
TGTGCCAGCAGTTTCACCGTATCCTCAGGGGGCGCGTACGAAAAACTGTTTTTT | CASSFTVSSGGAYEKLFF | NA | TRBJ1-4 | TRBD1 | TRBV28
TGTGCCAGCAGTGGTTCCAGGGATCAGCCCCAGCATTTT | CASSGSRDQPQHF | NA | TRBJ1-5 | NA | TRBV6-5
TGTGCCAGCAGCTTGGCCACTAGCGCCACTACCGGGGAGCTGTTTTTT | CASSLATSATTGELFF | NA | TRBJ2-2 | TRBD2 | TRBV5-4
TGTGCCAGCAGTTTATCGGGCAGGGGGCGGATAGATGAAAAACTGTTTTTT | CASSLSGRGRIDEKLFF | NA | TRBJ1-4 | TRBD1 | TRBV28
TGTGCCAGCAGTCGTGACAGGGCGGTCACTGAAGCTTTCTTT | CASSRDRAVTEAFF | NA | TRBJ1-1 | TRBD1 | TRBV5-6
TGTGCCTGGAGTAAGGTGGGTAGGCAGGGGATACGTTATAGCTCCTACGAGCAGTACTTC | CAWSKVGRQGIRYSSYEQYF | NA | TRBJ2-7 | NA | TRBV30
TGTGCCAGCAGTCGGGACTCTCTATGGGAGCAGTTCTTC | CASSRDSLWEQFF | NA | TRBJ2-1 | NA | TRBV2
TGCGCCAGCAGCCCGGGACAGGCTGGAAACACCATATATTTT | CASSPGQAGNTIYF | NA | TRBJ1-3 | TRBD1 | TRBV4-1
TGTGCCAGCTCCGGGACAGAGACGAACACTGAAGCTTTCTTT | CASSGTETNTEAFF | NA | TRBJ1-1 | TRBD1 | TRBV7-9
TGTGCCAGCAGCCGAAATACAGGGGGCACTGAAGCTTTCTTT | CASSRNTGGTEAFF | NA | TRBJ1-1 | TRBD1 | TRBV9
TGCGCCAGCAGCTTACTAGCGGGGTACAATGAGCAGTTCTTC | CASSLLAGYNEQFF | NA | TRBJ2-1 | TRBD2 | TRBV5-1
TGTGCCAGCAGCTGGGGAGGCGCCCGATCTAACTATGGCTACACCTTC | CASSWGGARSNYGYTF | NA | TRBJ1-2 | NA | TRBV7-2
TGTGCCAGCAGCGTACTAGCGGGGTTTAACACCGGGGAGCTGTTTTTT | CASSVLAGFNTGELFF | NA | TRBJ2-2 | TRBD2 | TRBV9
TGCAGCGTTTTCCCTGACAGGACCGAAACTAGGGAAGCTTTCTTT | CSVFPDRTETREAFF | NA | TRBJ1-1 | NA | TRBV29-1